Sequencing of this TCR beta chain was carried out in a study of T cells in localized non-small cell lung cancer. The CDR3 runs to 17 residues. The germline gives CDR1 SGDLS, CDR2 YYNGEE. The ends were cut back, 0 bases at V and 9 bases at J, with 22 bases in the middle. About this clone itself: What it recognizes is unknown.

This table comes from immunoSEQ multiplex PCR, and its TCRdb copy is limited to in-frame clones, with some not included. The sample has approximately 21,000 clones; about 89% are singletons. Points from the study as a whole: Adjacent uninvolved lung tissue had the highest T cell clonality, exceeding tumor. The appearance of a median around 57 of the top 100 tumor clones was seen in adjacent lung. Because sequencing included only one region (of the tumor), heterogeneity remains possible.

The specimen was peripheral blood, collected before any cancer treatment. The chain uses TRBV9 and TRBJ2-1, with D perhaps TRBD1 (6 bases). This receptor was obtained from a male donor aged 60 or over with stage I lung adenocarcinoma. CDR3 residues: CASSVGEGSGQETEQFF. The CDR3 nucleotides read TGTGCCAGCAGCGTAGGTGAAGGGTCGGGACAAGAAACTGAGCAGTTCTTC. Full variable domain (remainder filled in from reference TRBV9 and TRBJ2-1): DSGVTQTPKHLITATGQRVTLRCSPRSGDLSVYWYQQSLDQGLQFLIQYYNGEERAKGNILERFSAQQFPDLHSELNLSSLELGDSALYFCASSVGEGSGQETEQFFGPGTRLTVL.